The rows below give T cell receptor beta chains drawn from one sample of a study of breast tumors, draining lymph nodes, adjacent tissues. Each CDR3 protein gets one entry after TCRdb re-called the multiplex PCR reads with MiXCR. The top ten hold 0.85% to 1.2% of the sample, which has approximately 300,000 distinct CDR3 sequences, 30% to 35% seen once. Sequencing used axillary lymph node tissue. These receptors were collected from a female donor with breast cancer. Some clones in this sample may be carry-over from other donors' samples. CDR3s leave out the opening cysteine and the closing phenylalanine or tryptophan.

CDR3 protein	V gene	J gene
AWSRSTSIGEQF	TRBV30	TRBJ2-1
ASSQFRSYEQY	TRBV14	TRBJ2-7
ASDRPPNYEQY	TRBV12-5	TRBJ2-7
ATSRGLEPYEQY	TRBV15	TRBJ2-7
ASSSRTSDITDTQY	TRBV19	TRBJ2-3
AWKSSGRDQY	TRBV30	TRBJ2-7
ASSLAQETQY	TRBV7-2	TRBJ2-5
ATSDPGSRKLTGELF	TRBV24-1	TRBJ2-2
ASSHPSVADTQY	TRBV10-1	TRBJ2-3
ANRETSKDTDTQY	TRBV19	TRBJ2-3
ASSFLSDGELF	TRBV5-6	TRBJ2-2
ASSLRGVEGDTQY	TRBV27	TRBJ2-3
ASSLALAGVYEQY	TRBV12-3/TRBV12-4	TRBJ2-7
ASSHMTAYYEQY	TRBV5-4	TRBJ2-7
ATGLAGDSKQF	TRBV6-5	TRBJ2-1
ATSSTSGRGETQY	TRBV15	TRBJ2-5
ASSEFRSGTGTDYGYT	TRBV2	TRBJ1-2